The sequence of this TCR beta chain was determined in a study of shared T cell receptors in the human thymus. Clones were read by immunoSEQ multiplex PCR, and TCRdb kept only the in-frame ones, dropping some. The repertoire consists of 540,000 or so clones, with 75% to 85% occurring once and the leading ten covering roughly 0.013%. This CDR3 is built from 20 residues. Germline trimming cut 0 bases from V and 7 bases from J; bases unmatched to any gene: 16. Germline values: CDR1 MGHRA, CDR2 YSYEKL. The same sample was also studied in work on human thymus T cells. From that paper: Samples came from healthy Finnish infants during open corrective cardiac surgery. Resections were taken during corrective heart surgery, and the thymus tissue came from these.

The chain uses TRBV4-1 and TRBJ2-2, with TRBD2 identical over 11 bases. The sequence came from a boy younger than two with a congenital heart defect. Sequenced input: thymocytes. The chain's CDR3 is CASSQDGTSGPKAYGGELFF. The DNA for the CDR3 is TGCGCCAGCAGCCAAGACGGGACTAGCGGACCAAAGGCCTATGGCGGGGAGCTGTTTTTT.